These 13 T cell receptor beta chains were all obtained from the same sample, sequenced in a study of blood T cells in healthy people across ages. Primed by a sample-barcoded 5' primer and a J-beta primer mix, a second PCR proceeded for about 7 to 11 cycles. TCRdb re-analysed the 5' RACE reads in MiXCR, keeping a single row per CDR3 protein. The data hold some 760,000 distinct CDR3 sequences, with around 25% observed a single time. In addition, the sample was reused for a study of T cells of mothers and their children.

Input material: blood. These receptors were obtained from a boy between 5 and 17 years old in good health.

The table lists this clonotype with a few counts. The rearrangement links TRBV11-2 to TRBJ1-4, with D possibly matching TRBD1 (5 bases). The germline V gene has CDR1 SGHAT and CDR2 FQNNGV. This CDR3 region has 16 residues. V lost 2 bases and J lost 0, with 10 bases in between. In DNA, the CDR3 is TGTGCCAGCAGCTTACCTCAGGGTGCAACTAATGAAAAACTGTTTTTT. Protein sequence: CASSLPQGATNEKLFF.

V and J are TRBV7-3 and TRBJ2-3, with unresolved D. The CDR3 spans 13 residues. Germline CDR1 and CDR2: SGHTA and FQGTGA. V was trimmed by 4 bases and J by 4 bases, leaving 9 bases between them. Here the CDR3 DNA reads TGTGCCAGCAGCTCGTCGGCCCCAGATACGCAGTATTTT. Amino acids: CASSSSAPDTQYF.

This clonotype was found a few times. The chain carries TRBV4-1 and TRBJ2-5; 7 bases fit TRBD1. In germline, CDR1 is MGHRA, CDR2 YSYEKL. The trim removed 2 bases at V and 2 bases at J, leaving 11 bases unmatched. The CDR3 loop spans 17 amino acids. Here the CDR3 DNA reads TGCGCCAGCAGCCAAATCGGCCTTACAGGGGTACAAGAGACCCAGTACTTC. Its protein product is CASSQIGLTGVQETQYF.

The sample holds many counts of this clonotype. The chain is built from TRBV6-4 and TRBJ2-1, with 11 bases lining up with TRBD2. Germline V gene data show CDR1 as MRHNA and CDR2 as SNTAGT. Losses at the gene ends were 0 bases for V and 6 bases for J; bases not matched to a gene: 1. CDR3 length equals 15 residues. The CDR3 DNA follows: TGTGCCAGCAGTGACTCTAGCGGGGGGGCCAATGAGCAGTTCTTC. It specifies CASSDSSGGANEQFF.

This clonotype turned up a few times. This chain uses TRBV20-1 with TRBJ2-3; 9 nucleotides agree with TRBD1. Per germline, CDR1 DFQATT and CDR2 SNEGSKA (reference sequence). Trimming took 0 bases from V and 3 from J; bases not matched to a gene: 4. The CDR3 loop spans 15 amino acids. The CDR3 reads CSARDPGQGTDTQYF. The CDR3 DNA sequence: TGCAGTGCTAGAGATCCGGGACAGGGTACAGATACGCAGTATTTT.

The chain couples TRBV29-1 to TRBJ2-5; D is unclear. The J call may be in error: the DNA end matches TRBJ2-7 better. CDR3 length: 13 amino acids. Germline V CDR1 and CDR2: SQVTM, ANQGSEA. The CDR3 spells CSVEEGIGYEQYF. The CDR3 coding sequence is TGCAGCGTTGAAGAGGGGATCGGATACGAGCAGTACTTC.

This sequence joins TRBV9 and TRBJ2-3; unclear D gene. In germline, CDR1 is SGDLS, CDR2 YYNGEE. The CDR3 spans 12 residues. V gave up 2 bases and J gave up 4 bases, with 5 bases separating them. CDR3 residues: CASSVRADTQYF. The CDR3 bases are TGTGCCAGCAGCGTTAGGGCAGATACGCAGTATTTT.

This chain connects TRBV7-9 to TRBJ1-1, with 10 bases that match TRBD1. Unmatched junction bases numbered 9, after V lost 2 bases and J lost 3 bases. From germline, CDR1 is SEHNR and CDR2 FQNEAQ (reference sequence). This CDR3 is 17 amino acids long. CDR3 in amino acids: CASSLSGQGYLDTEAFF. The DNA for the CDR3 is TGTGCCAGCAGCTTATCGGGACAGGGGTACTTGGACACTGAAGCTTTCTTT. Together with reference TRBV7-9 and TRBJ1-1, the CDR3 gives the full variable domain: DTGVSQNPRHKITKRGQNVTFRCDPISEHNRLYWYRQTLGQGPEFLTYFQNEAQLEKSRLLSDRFSAERPKGSFSTLEIQRTEQGDSAMYLCASSLSGQGYLDTEAFFGQGTRLTVV.

DNA of the CDR3: TGCAGCGACCAGTCGGGGACCCAGTACTTC. This gives the protein CSDQSGTQYF. The gene calls are TRBV29-1 and TRBJ2-5; D is ambiguous. Germline CDR1 SQVTM, CDR2 ANQGSEA. This CDR3 spans 10 amino acids. Trimming removed 7 bases at V and 7 bases at J, with 10 bases between.

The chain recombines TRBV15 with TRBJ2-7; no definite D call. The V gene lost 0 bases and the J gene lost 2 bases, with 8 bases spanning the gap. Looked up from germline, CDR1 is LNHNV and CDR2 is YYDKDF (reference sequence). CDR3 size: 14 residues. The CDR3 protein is CATSRDRAAYEQYF. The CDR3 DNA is TGTGCCACCAGCAGAGATCGGGCGGCCTACGAGCAGTACTTC.

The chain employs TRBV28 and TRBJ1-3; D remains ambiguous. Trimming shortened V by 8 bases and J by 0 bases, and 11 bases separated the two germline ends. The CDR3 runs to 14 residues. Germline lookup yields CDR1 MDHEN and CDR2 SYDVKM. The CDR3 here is CASRPMSSGNTIYF. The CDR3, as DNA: TGTGCCAGCCGGCCCATGAGCTCTGGAAACACCATATATTTT.

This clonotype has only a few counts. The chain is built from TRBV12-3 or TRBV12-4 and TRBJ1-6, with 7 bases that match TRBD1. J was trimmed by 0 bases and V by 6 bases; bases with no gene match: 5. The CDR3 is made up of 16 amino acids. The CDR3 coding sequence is TGTGCCAGCAGGCAAGGGACAGCCTCCTATAATTCACCCCTCCACTTT. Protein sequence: CASRQGTASYNSPLHF.

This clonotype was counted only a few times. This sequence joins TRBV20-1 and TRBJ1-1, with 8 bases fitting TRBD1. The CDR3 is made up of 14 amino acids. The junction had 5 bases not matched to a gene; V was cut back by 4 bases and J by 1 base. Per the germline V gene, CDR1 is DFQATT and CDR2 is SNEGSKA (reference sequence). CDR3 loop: CSATRTGRNTEAFF. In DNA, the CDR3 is TGCAGTGCTACCCGGACAGGGCGGAACACTGAAGCTTTCTTT.